This section outlines one T cell receptor (beta chain) sequence together with its context. This specimen belongs to a study of blood T cell repertoires in COVID-19. Study-level background: The United States, Italy and Spain provided the acute and convalescent COVID-19 samples. The analysed material was cDNA or gDNA that came from T cells, B-cell-depleted T cells, or PBMCs.

Patients from Seattle were sampled longitudinally, starting during active infection. In the original analysis: Estimated nucleated cell counts came from reference gene primer amplification. Method: immunoSEQ multiplex PCR; TCRdb's copy keeps in-frame clones and lacks some. V, J and clone size are those of that table, while D and trimming were read from the DNA. The sample shows about 290,000 clones, roughly 86% of them seen only once. The sequence was obtained from a woman in her twenties or thirties with COVID-19, enrolled during active disease. The sample taken for sequencing was peripheral blood.

The chain's CDR3 is CSVAWTGGTKNIQYF. The CDR3 DNA follows: TGCAGCGTTGCATGGACAGGGGGCACAAAAAACATTCAGTACTTC. The rearrangement joins TRBV29-1 to TRBJ2-4; 11 positions match TRBD1. The junction had 6 bases not matched to a gene; V was cut back by 4 bases and J by 4 bases. Germline V lookup: CDR1 SQVTM, CDR2 ANQGSEA. CDR3 length: 15 amino acids.